A single sample is the source of the 23 T cell receptor beta chains below, sequenced in a study of HIV-infected patients and healthy controls. Whole blood was used without fractionation, so all unsorted peripheral T cells were included. cDNA was made from 500 ng RNA using alpha and beta constant primers. Each of the alpha and beta chains got its own library through chain-specific third strand synthesis with indices. One entry per CDR3 protein results from TCRdb running MiXCR on the 5' RACE reads. Of about 15,000 distinct CDR3 sequences listed, around 7.7% were seen once; the top ten hold 7% to 10%. The sequenced sample was blood. The receptors shown here come from an adult in good health.

This clonotype is medium-sized (0.01 to 0.1%) by share. The V call is TRBV29-1, the J call TRBJ2-3; TRBD2 might be the D (6 bases). Looked up from germline, CDR1 is SQVTM and CDR2 is ANQGSEA. Trimming took off 7 bases at V and 2 bases at J, with 19 bases between the two ends. CDR3 length: 15 amino acids. The CDR3 protein is CSASGLPGPTDTQYF. Here the CDR3 DNA reads TGCAGCGCTTCGGGACTCCCGGGGCCCACAGATACGCAGTATTTT.

Ten or more counts support this clonotype. The chain recombines TRBV20-1 with TRBJ1-1, with unresolved D. This CDR3 comprises 15 residues. The V gene's germline CDR1 is DFQATT and CDR2 SNEGSKA (reference sequence). Between the trimmed V and J ends, which lost 5 bases and 0 bases, there was a span of 16 bases. CDR3 sequence reads: CSALGLHGVNTEAFF. CDR3 DNA: TGCAGTGCTTTAGGGCTTCACGGGGTGAACACTGAAGCTTTCTTT.

This clonotype was counted between two and nine times. This chain uses TRBV7-2 with TRBJ2-7; D is unresolved. The CDR3 length is 11 residues. With 5 bases removed from V and 4 bases from J, the gap between germline ends came to 6 bases. CDR1 and CDR2 (germline): SGHTA, FQGNSA. The CDR3 loop is CASSRAYEQYF. In DNA, the CDR3 is TGTGCCAGCAGCCGCGCATACGAGCAGTACTTC.

This clonotype was counted at least ten times. The rearrangement joins TRBV14 to TRBJ2-3; perhaps TRBD2 as D (5 bases). Trimming took 0 bases from V and 5 from J, leaving 9 bases between them. Germline CDR1 is SGHDN and CDR2 is FVKESK. CDR3 size: 14 residues. Here the CDR3 DNA reads TGTGCCAGCAGCCAAGATCTAGAGGGAGATACGCAGTATTTT. This sequence encodes CASSQDLEGDTQYF.

This clonotype is medium-sized (0.01 to 0.1%). The chain has TRBV28 and TRBJ2-5; D tentatively fits TRBD1 or TRBD2 (5 bases each). The CDR3 consists of 14 residues. CDR1 is MDHEN and CDR2 is SYDVKM in the germline V gene. Trimming removed 3 bases from V and 5 bases from J, with 13 bases in between. CDR3 sequence: CASSFDPRDETQYF. CDR3 coding DNA: TGTGCCAGCAGTTTTGACCCCAGGGACGAGACCCAGTACTTC.

This clonotype was recorded at least ten times. The V gene is TRBV20-1, the J gene TRBJ2-5; D possibly corresponds to TRBD2 (7 bases). The germline V and J ends were trimmed by 6 bases and 4 bases, with 18 bases remaining between them. CDR3 size: 14 residues. Germline V CDR1 and CDR2: DFQATT, SNEGSKA (reference sequence). The CDR3 protein is CSAGGGAGVETQYF. The CDR3 bases are TGCAGTGCGGGTGGGGGCGCGGGAGTAGAGACCCAGTACTTC.

By frequency in the sample, this clonotype is medium-sized (0.01 to 0.1%). The chain is built from TRBV6-6 and TRBJ1-1; possibly TRBD1 for D (5 bases). V gave up 2 bases and J gave up 1 base, with 11 bases separating them. Germline CDR1 is MNHNY and CDR2 is SVGAGI (reference sequence). This CDR3 comprises 15 residues. The CDR3 here is CASSYGASENTEAFF. The CDR3 bases are TGTGCCAGCAGTTACGGGGCATCCGAGAACACTGAAGCTTTCTTT.

The chain joins TRBV4-3 to TRBJ1-2; D uncertain. Germline CDR1 and CDR2: LGHNA and YSLEER. There are 14 residues in the CDR3. V was pared by 1 base and J by 3 bases, with 9 bases between. CDR3 sequence reads: CASSQAVSDYGYTF. CDR3 in DNA: TGCGCCAGCAGCCAAGCGGTGAGCGACTATGGCTACACCTTC.

This clonotype was counted at least ten times. The chain couples TRBV2 to TRBJ1-2; D is possibly TRBD1 (6 bases). Between the trimmed V and J ends, which lost 6 bases and 7 bases, there was a span of 15 bases. Germline V gene data show CDR1 as SNHLY and CDR2 as FYNNEI. The CDR3 contains 13 residues. CDR3 sequence: CASRERQAGGYTF. CDR3 coding DNA: TGTGCCAGCAGAGAAAGACAGGCGGGTGGCTACACCTTC.

This clonotype was found many times. The chain joins TRBV18 to TRBJ1-2, with D uncertain. CDR1 is KGHSH and CDR2 is LQKENI in the germline V gene. The CDR3 extends over 12 amino acids. The ends were cut back, 5 bases at V and 0 bases at J, with 4 bases in the middle. The CDR3 sequence is CASSETNYGYTF. As DNA, the CDR3 is TGTGCCAGCTCAGAGACTAACTATGGCTACACCTTC.

CDR3 loop: CSARDRVLGQVRGNEQFF. The CDR3 nucleotides are TGCAGTGCTAGAGATCGGGTTCTGGGACAGGTCCGAGGCAATGAGCAGTTCTTC. The V and J genes are TRBV20-1 and TRBJ2-1, with TRBD1 matching 8 bases. Germline CDR1 DFQATT, CDR2 SNEGSKA (reference sequence). Trimming removed 0 bases from V and 6 bases from J; junction bases left unmatched: 16. This CDR3 comprises 18 residues.

This clonotype was observed at least ten times. The CDR3 loop reads CASSPRPDPRQGETQYF. The CDR3 DNA reads TGTGCCAGCAGCCCCCGTCCGGACCCACGGCAAGGAGAGACCCAGTACTTC. The J gene is TRBJ2-5, the V gene TRBV13; no clear D gene. The V gene's germline CDR1 is PRHDT and CDR2 FYEKMQ (reference sequence). The V end was cut by 5 bases, the J end by 4 bases, with 23 bases between. The CDR3 loop spans 17 amino acids.

This clonotype is medium-sized by share. The rearrangement joins TRBV2 to TRBJ2-7, with 8 nucleotides matching TRBD2. The ends lost 1 base at V and 3 bases at J; junction bases unmatched: 8. The CDR3 has 16 amino acids. The V gene's germline CDR1 is SNHLY and CDR2 FYNNEI. For the CDR3, the DNA is TGTGCCAGCAGTGAAGGCACGGGAGGGGTGAGCTACGAGCAGTACTTC. Translating gives CASSEGTGGVSYEQYF.

Sample share makes this clonotype medium-sized. This chain connects TRBV5-1 to TRBJ2-1; 8 bases agree with TRBD1. The CDR3 spans 15 residues. V gave up 7 bases and J gave up 0 bases; unmatched junction bases: 6. CDR1 is SGHRS, CDR2 YFSETQ, per germline. CDR3 amino acids: CASARGTGSYNEQFF. CDR3 coding DNA: TGCGCCAGCGCCCGGGGGACAGGCTCCTACAATGAGCAGTTCTTC.

This clonotype was seen repeatedly, ten times or more. The chain recombines TRBV6-5 with TRBJ1-4; D not certain. The CDR3 is 14 residues long. The germline gives CDR1 MNHEY, CDR2 SVGAGI. V lost 6 bases, J lost 5 bases, and 13 bases lay in between. The DNA for the CDR3 is TGTGCCAGCAGACCCCCGGGGAGGAATGAAAAACTGTTTTTT. Its protein product is CASRPPGRNEKLFF.

This clonotype was detected many times. The rearrangement uses TRBV7-3 and TRBJ2-5, with 11 bases lining up with TRBD1. After removal of 5 bases from V and 5 bases from J, the junction contained 7 bases not matched to a gene. Germline CDR1 SGHTA, CDR2 FQGTGA. CDR3 size: 15 residues. This CDR3 reads CASSTGQGASETQYF. DNA of the CDR3: TGTGCCAGCAGCACCGGACAGGGGGCGAGTGAGACCCAGTACTTC.

This clonotype was seen many times. The chain couples TRBV19 to TRBJ2-4; 7 nucleotides match TRBD2. The V gene's germline CDR1 is LNHDA and CDR2 SQIVND (reference sequence). This CDR3 has 16 residues. The V segment lost 3 bases and the J segment 6 bases; nucleotides outside the gene matches: 11. As DNA, the CDR3 is TGTGCCAGTAGTATGGCGGAGGGACTACACGTAAACATTCAGTACTTC. This translates into CASSMAEGLHVNIQYF.

Only a few counts were recorded for this clonotype. This chain links TRBV27 with TRBJ1-5, with D unclear. Per germline, CDR1 MNHEY and CDR2 SMNVEV (reference sequence). V shed 4 bases and J shed 5 bases, with 15 bases lying between them. This CDR3 comprises 15 residues. CDR3 loop: CASSSEALAYQPQHF. CDR3 coding DNA: TGTGCCAGCAGTTCAGAGGCTCTAGCTTATCAGCCCCAGCATTTT.

This clonotype was observed many times. The V call is TRBV7-8, the J call TRBJ2-7; 8 nucleotides match TRBD2. V trimming: 4 bases; J trimming: 4 bases; junction bases outside the gene matches: 12. This CDR3 is 16 amino acids long. Germline assignment: CDR1 SGHVS and CDR2 FQNEAQ. The CDR3 loop reads CASSSPGVSGGYEQYF. In DNA, the CDR3 is TGTGCCAGCAGCTCGCCGGGGGTGTCGGGAGGGTACGAGCAGTACTTC. The full variable domain, completed using reference TRBV7-8 and TRBJ2-7, is GAGVSQSPRYKVAKRGQDVALRCDPISGHVSLFWYQQALGQGPEFLTYFQNEAQLDKSGLPSDRFFAERPEGSVSTLKIQRTQQEDSAVYLCASSSPGVSGGYEQYFGPGTRLTVT.

The table lists this clonotype with many counts. The chain employs TRBV28 and TRBJ1-5; D remains ambiguous. V dropped 8 bases and J dropped 2 bases, with 19 bases sitting between them. The CDR3 sequence is 16 residues long. Germline V CDR1 and CDR2: MDHEN, SYDVKM. CDR3 sequence: CASCSRRHGGNQPQHF. CDR3 DNA: TGTGCCAGCTGCTCCAGGAGGCACGGGGGCAATCAGCCCCAGCATTTT.

Concerning this clonotype itself: This may arise from a read error, as a much more abundant clone is one base away. The chain uses TRBV19 and TRBJ2-7, with 7 bases fitting TRBD2. The germline V gene has CDR1 LNHDA and CDR2 SQIVND (reference sequence). The CDR3 has 12 amino acids. CDR3 DNA: TGTGCCAGTAGTATTGGGGACTACGAGCATTACTTC. Its protein product is CASSIGDYEHYF.

This clonotype was counted at least ten times. The chain joins TRBV6-2 or TRBV6-3 to TRBJ2-3, with a tentative D call TRBD2 (5 bases). The germline V gene has CDR1 MNHEY and CDR2 SVGEGT. V lost 6 bases to trimming and J lost 4 bases, with 11 bases between them. This CDR3 is 13 amino acids long. The CDR3 here is CASSPGRADTQYF. In DNA form, the CDR3 reads TGTGCCAGCAGCCCCGGGCGGGCAGATACGCAGTATTTT.

This clonotype was recorded at least ten times. The chain employs TRBV20-1 and TRBJ2-1; maybe TRBD2 (6 bases). The CDR3 spans 16 residues. Germline CDR1 is DFQATT and CDR2 is SNEGSKA (reference sequence). The V and J ends lost 5 bases and 3 bases respectively, with 20 bases between them. CDR3 loop: CSAAGGRLLVYNEQFF. The CDR3, as DNA: TGCAGTGCTGCCGGGGGAAGGTTGCTAGTCTACAATGAGCAGTTCTTC.